This TCR beta chain was obtained from a study of cytomegalovirus exposure and HLA in healthy donors. Findings of the study overall: Earlier results showed most TCR beta V segments being productive about 90% or about 30% of the time. High specificity and sensitivity for cytomegalovirus status were reported for the classifier. A missense DCLRE1C variant was associated with V- and J-gene trimming of TCR beta chains in a later analysis, and an independent cohort replicated the association.

It was with 60 Vbeta and 13 Jbeta primers that the PCR ran. Only in-frame clones appear in the TCRdb table, and some are missing; sequencing was by immunoSEQ multiplex PCR. This sample has 150,000 to 200,000 clones, with 75% to 90% found just once. Of note for this clone: Its antigen is currently unknown.

Each of the donors was a healthy bone marrow donor. V lost 0 bases and J 2 bases, leaving 10 bases between the germline ends. The CDR3 has 16 amino acids. The V gene's germline CDR1 is ENHRY and CDR2 SYGVKD. Sequenced input: PBMCs. The V call is TRBV10-3, the J call TRBJ1-4, with D tentatively TRBD1 (6 bases). This receptor was taken from a woman aged 18-29 years in good health and CMV-seronegative. The DNA for the CDR3 is TGTGCCATCAGTGAGTCCACAGGGTCTACTAATGAAAAACTGTTTTTT. Residues: CAISESTGSTNEKLFF.